The source of this T cell receptor beta chain is a study of cytomegalovirus exposure and HLA in healthy donors. The overall study: Across 350 to 500 genotyped donors, 81% landed in the Caucasian-associated ancestry cluster. Findings and limits, study-wide: A later look showed TCR association rates differing by HLA locus, highest for DRB1 and lowest for HLA-C. When the data were analyzed later, several of the most significant clusters appeared to be linked to common viral pathogens.

Points on this clone: What it recognizes is unknown.

The trim removed 4 bases at V and 8 bases at J, leaving 2 bases unmatched. This CDR3 has 12 amino acids. Germline assignment: CDR1 SQVTM and CDR2 ANQGSEA. A multiplex PCR was run with 60 Vbeta primers and 13 Jbeta primers. Sequencing used immunoSEQ multiplex PCR; TCRdb keeps in-frame clones, though not all of them. The repertoire holds 95,000 to 110,000 clones, with more than 70% as singletons. Sequencing was carried out using PBMCs. The rearrangement links TRBV29-1 to TRBJ1-6, with 7 bases fitting TRBD1. The TCR was taken from a man aged 25-45 years in good health and CMV-seronegative. CDR3 in DNA: TGCAGCGTTGGAGGGGGCGATTCACCCCTCCACTTT. This gives the protein CSVGGGDSPLHF.